Below are 5 T cell receptor beta chains sequenced from a single sample in a study of cytomegalovirus exposure and HLA in healthy donors. With 60 Vbeta and 13 Jbeta primers, the PCR was carried out. The protocol was immunoSEQ multiplex PCR, while the TCRdb copy is restricted to in-frame clones and leaves out a portion. The data show about 140,000 clones, roughly 79% seen once. The sequenced material came from PBMCs. Receptors originate from a man younger than 30 in good health and CMV-seronegative.

This chain links TRBV15 with TRBJ1-2, with TRBD1 matching over 7 bases. The germline CDR1 and CDR2 sequences are LNHNV and YYDKDF (reference sequence). V was pared by 0 bases and J by 0 bases, with 4 bases of the junction left unmatched. The CDR3 runs 16 residues. The CDR3 bases are TGTGCCACCAGCAGAGAGGACACAGGGGCTAACTATGGCTACACCTTC. This gives the protein CATSREDTGANYGYTF.

The rearrangement joins TRBV19 to TRBJ2-5; 12 bases match TRBD2. CDR1 and CDR2 from the germline V gene are LNHDA and SQIVND (reference sequence). The CDR3 runs to 15 residues. Trimming at V came to 5 bases and at J to 4 bases, leaving 5 bases not matched to a gene. In nucleotides, the CDR3 is TGTGCCAGTAGTGCCCGGACTAGCGGGGTAGAGACCCAGTACTTC. As protein: CASSARTSGVETQYF.

The sample holds one count of this clone. J is TRBJ1-2 and V is TRBV6-6; D is perhaps TRBD1 (5 bases). Between the trimmed V and J ends, which lost 6 bases and 4 bases, there was a span of 15 bases. CDR1 and CDR2 from the germline V gene are MNHNY and SVGAGI (reference sequence). The CDR3 is made up of 14 amino acids. The CDR3 region has the DNA TGTGCCAGCAGACGGGGGGAGGGGTCCTATGGCTACACCTTC. Residues: CASRRGEGSYGYTF.

The V call is TRBV4-2, the J call TRBJ2-7; D ambiguous. This CDR3 spans 13 amino acids. The V end lost 4 bases, the J end lost 2 bases, and 9 bases lay between the germline ends. From germline, CDR1 is LGHNA and CDR2 YNFKEQ. The CDR3 is CASSPRITYEQYF. The CDR3 DNA follows: TGTGCCAGCAGCCCGCGGATTACCTACGAGCAGTACTTC.

The chain uses TRBV27 and TRBJ2-7; 11 nucleotides agree with TRBD2. The germline V gene encodes CDR1 MNHEY and CDR2 SMNVEV (reference sequence). This CDR3 has 14 amino acids. J was trimmed by 4 bases and V by 8 bases; bases with no gene match: 7. The CDR3 reads CASSRVAGGYEQYF. The CDR3 DNA sequence: TGTGCCAGCTCGAGAGTAGCGGGGGGGTACGAGCAGTACTTC.